The 11 T cell receptor beta chains below all came from one sample that was sequenced in a study of cytomegalovirus exposure and HLA in healthy donors (TCRdb year 2017). The method behind the library was the immunoSEQ multiplex PCR assay. For the multiplex PCR, a mixture combining 60 forward primers for TCR Vbeta segments and 13 reverse primers for TCR Jbeta segments was used. The immuneACCESS repertoire file appears here via TCRdb, limited to in-frame rearrangements. These files lack a portion of the clones; in checked studies, under half of the deficit traces to unresolved V genes, and the cause of the others is not known. The table for this sample lists roughly 120,000 clones. Of the sample, roughly 1% is held by the ten largest clones. Source material: PBMCs. These receptors were collected from a man younger than 30 in good health and CMV-seronegative.

The V call is TRBV18, the J call TRBJ1-5; possibly TRBD1 for D (6 bases). This CDR3 has 15 residues. Germline CDR1 KGHSH, CDR2 LQKENI. The V end lost 3 bases, the J end lost 2 bases, and 11 bases lay between the germline ends. CDR3 sequence: CASSPSGQRNQPQHF. The CDR3 region has the DNA TGTGCCAGCTCACCCTCTGGACAGCGCAATCAGCCCCAGCATTTT.

The chain uses TRBV18 and TRBJ2-5; 10 positions match TRBD1. Germline-derived CDR1 and CDR2 are KGHSH and LQKENI. Trimming at V came to 0 bases and at J to 6 bases, leaving 10 bases not matched to a gene. The CDR3 runs to 17 residues. The CDR3 reads CASSPPSSDRGLQTQYF. In nucleotides, the CDR3 is TGTGCCAGCTCACCACCCTCTTCGGACAGGGGGTTGCAGACCCAGTACTTC. Full variable domain (outside the CDR3, taken from reference TRBV18 and TRBJ2-5): NAGVMQNPRHLVRRRGQEARLRCSPMKGHSHVYWYRQLPEEGLKFMVYLQKENIIDESGMPKERFSAEFPKEGPSILRIQQVVRGDSAAYFCASSPPSSDRGLQTQYFGPGTRLLVL.

Written as DNA, the CDR3 is TGTGCCAGCAGCGTAGAAGGGGCGGTAGACAATGAGCAGTTCTTC. This codes for CASSVEGAVDNEQFF. This rearrangement joins TRBV9 to TRBJ2-1; a possible D gene is TRBD1 (5 bases). CDR1 is SGDLS and CDR2 is YYNGEE in the germline V gene. The V end lost 0 bases, the J end lost 5 bases, and 12 bases lay between the germline ends. The CDR3 contains 15 residues.

CDR3 in amino acids: CASSFGQGDYEQYF. In DNA form, the CDR3 reads TGTGCCAGCTCGTTCGGACAGGGGGACTACGAGCAGTACTTC. This chain connects TRBV18 to TRBJ2-7; the match to TRBD1 covers 10 bases. The germline V gene encodes CDR1 KGHSH and CDR2 LQKENI. The CDR3 extends over 14 amino acids. V shed 6 bases, J shed 3 bases, and the junction held 5 bases outside the gene matches.

The V call is TRBV9, the J call TRBJ1-1; D unresolved. Germline assignment: CDR1 SGDLS and CDR2 YYNGEE. The germline V and J ends were trimmed by 3 bases and 1 base, with 7 bases remaining between them. The CDR3 spans 13 residues. CDR3 nucleotide sequence: TGTGCCAGCAGCGGTGCAGGGAACACTGAAGCTTTCTTT. Residues: CASSGAGNTEAFF.

The chain recombines TRBV25-1 with TRBJ1-2; D remains ambiguous. Germline CDR1 reads MGHDK; CDR2 reads SYGVNS. V was pared by 2 bases and J by 4 bases, with 8 bases between. CDR3 length: 13 residues. CDR3 coding DNA: TGTGCCAGCAGTGAAGTCGGGAGCTATGGCTACACCTTC. It specifies CASSEVGSYGYTF.

This chain joins TRBV19 and TRBJ2-2, with a tentative D call TRBD1 (6 bases). Germline lookup yields CDR1 LNHDA and CDR2 SQIVND (reference sequence). The CDR3 has 14 residues. Trimming cost V 5 bases and J 5 bases, with 12 bases left between them. The CDR3 DNA follows: TGTGCCAGTAGTGGACGCGGACAGACCGGGGAGCTGTTTTTT. Translation gives CASSGRGQTGELFF.

This rearrangement joins TRBV14 to TRBJ1-6, with D perhaps TRBD1 (6 bases). The length of the CDR3 is 15 residues. Between the trimmed V and J ends, which lost 1 base and 10 bases, there was a span of 14 bases. Germline CDR1 SGHDN, CDR2 FVKESK. The CDR3 loop reads CASSQVPGAQSPLHF. The CDR3 DNA is TGTGCCAGCAGCCAAGTGCCAGGGGCGCAATCACCCCTCCACTTT.

The CDR3 is CASSLAVAGPSYNEQFF. The CDR3 DNA follows: TGTGCCAGCAGCTTGGCGGTGGCGGGGCCCTCCTACAATGAGCAGTTCTTC. This chain connects TRBV5-4 to TRBJ2-1; maybe TRBD2 (6 bases). V gave up 0 bases and J gave up 0 bases, with 13 bases separating them. CDR1 and CDR2 (germline): SGHNT, YYREEE (reference sequence). The CDR3 loop spans 17 amino acids. Using reference TRBV5-4 and TRBJ2-1 for the parts outside the CDR3, the full variable domain is ETGVTQSPTHLIKTRGQQVTLRCSSQSGHNTVSWYQQALGQGPQFIFQYYREEENGRGNFPPRFSGLQFPNYSSELNVNALELDDSALYLCASSLAVAGPSYNEQFFGPGTRLTVL.

This chain connects TRBV15 to TRBJ1-5, with a tentative D call TRBD1 (5 bases). The V gene lost 0 bases and the J gene lost 5 bases, with 5 bases spanning the gap. Germline values: CDR1 LNHNV, CDR2 YYDKDF (reference sequence). The CDR3 runs 13 residues. This CDR3 is CATSRDRDQPQHF. DNA of the CDR3: TGTGCCACCAGCAGAGACAGGGATCAGCCCCAGCATTTT.

This rearrangement joins TRBV5-1 to TRBJ2-1, with 8 positions matching TRBD1. The J segment lost 10 bases and the V segment lost 5 bases, leaving 14 bases of the junction unmatched. The germline gives CDR1 SGHRS, CDR2 YFSETQ. The CDR3 covers 15 residues. CDR3 coding DNA: TGCGCCAGCAGTAAGATTCCGGGACAGGATTTAGAGCAGTTCTTC. Translated: CASSKIPGQDLEQFF.